The 7 T cell receptor beta chains below come from one sample, sequenced in a study of OX40 agonist ivuxolimab in advanced cancers. This table comes from immunoSEQ multiplex PCR, and its TCRdb copy is limited to in-frame clones, with some not included. The repertoire holds nearly 90,000 clones, with around nine tenths as singletons. Specimen: CD4+ or CD8+ T cells sorted from blood, collected in a trial of the OX40 agonist ivuxolimab. Every receptor here comes from an adult with an advanced solid tumor such as melanoma, head and neck, liver or kidney cancer.

J is TRBJ1-2 and V is TRBV4-2, with a tentative D call TRBD1 (5 bases). The CDR3 runs to 15 residues. Germline assignment: CDR1 LGHNA and CDR2 YNFKEQ. V lost 0 bases, J lost 7 bases, and 15 bases lay in between. CDR3 loop: CASSQDSKSRGGYTF. The CDR3, as DNA: TGTGCCAGCAGCCAAGATAGCAAGTCTAGGGGTGGCTACACCTTC.

This clone came up once. This chain uses TRBV7-3 with TRBJ1-2; tentatively, D is TRBD1 (6 bases). Germline CDR1 and CDR2: SGHTA and FQGTGA. The V end lost 5 bases, the J end lost 4 bases, and 17 bases lay between the germline ends. The CDR3 runs to 15 residues. The CDR3 nucleotides are TGTGCCAGCAGCCCCAGTTCAGGGGAACTCTATGGCTACACCTTC. It encodes CASSPSSGELYGYTF.

The rearrangement links TRBV9 to TRBJ2-3; 10 bases match TRBD2. V gave up 4 bases and J gave up 7 bases; unmatched junction bases: 12. CDR3 length: 16 residues. The germline V gene encodes CDR1 SGDLS and CDR2 YYNGEE. The CDR3 DNA reads TGTGCCAGCAGCCTCAGAGCGGGAGGGTTTCAGAATACGCAGTATTTT. It encodes CASSLRAGGFQNTQYF.

The chain recombines TRBV5-1 with TRBJ2-2; 12 nucleotides align to TRBD2. Germline values: CDR1 SGHRS, CDR2 YFSETQ. V shed 3 bases and J 3 bases; nucleotides not matched to a gene: 3. The CDR3 covers 16 residues. CDR3 DNA sequence: TGCGCCAGCAGCTCTAGCGGGAGGGCCGACACCGGGGAGCTGTTTTTT. Its translation is CASSSSGRADTGELFF.

This clone was seen a few times. The chain has TRBV5-5 and TRBJ1-6; tentatively, D is TRBD1 (6 bases). CDR3 length: 16 amino acids. The germline CDR1 and CDR2 sequences are SGHKS and YYEKEE (reference sequence). V lost 2 bases and J 0 bases, leaving 9 bases between the germline ends. The CDR3 sequence: CASSLRGGSYNSPLHF. Here the CDR3 DNA reads TGTGCCAGCAGCTTAAGGGGGGGCTCCTATAATTCACCCCTCCACTTT.

This sequence joins TRBV6-5 and TRBJ1-1; no reliable D call. This CDR3 comprises 15 residues. Germline loops: CDR1 MNHEY, CDR2 SVGAGI. V was clipped by 5 bases and J by 1 base, with 14 bases between them. This CDR3 reads CASSKPYRGNTEAFF. Here the CDR3 DNA reads TGTGCCAGCAGTAAGCCCTACCGGGGGAACACTGAAGCTTTCTTT.

The genes are TRBV6-5 and TRBJ1-3; no firm D call. Trimming took 6 bases from V and 4 from J, leaving 4 bases between them. The CDR3 consists of 11 residues. The germline V gene has CDR1 MNHEY and CDR2 SVGAGI. The CDR3 bases are TGTGCCAGCAGGACGGGAAACACCATATATTTT. Amino acid sequence: CASRTGNTIYF.